Given below is one T cell receptor beta chain in context. What it binds is unknown. Noted time point: patch test 2, 6 weeks after DPC sensitization. Treatment defined: therapeutic diphenylcyclopropenone sensitization with weekly scalp DPC. The authors' total RNA extraction used unfractionated whole blood. V lost 2 bases and J lost 1, with 2 bases in between. The CDR3 spans 12 residues. Germline CDR1 reads MNHNS; CDR2 reads SASEGT. The data are from a study of human T cells and chemical hapten exposure. On the study more broadly: A roughly 2 cm by roughly 2 cm inner upper arm patch received 2% DPC for sensitization. Broader study findings: The number of TCRs over 1 in 1000 frequency stayed unchanged after DPC. Correlating positively with patch test score were the PT1 expanded TCR counts.

A single record per CDR3 protein comes from TCRdb applying MiXCR to the RACE reads. The table lists approximately 91,000 distinct CDR3 sequences, roughly 12% of them singletons. Sequencing was performed on whole blood, taken in connection with sensitization to the hapten diphenylcyclopropenone (DPC). The chain is built from TRBV6-1 and TRBJ1-1; D remains unclear. This sequence originates from a young man with alopecia areata. Some clones in this sample may be carry-over from other donors' samples. CDR3 sequence reads: CASSERNTEAFF. The CDR3 nucleotides are TGTGCCAGCAGTGAACGGAACACTGAAGCTTTCTTT.